This TCR beta chain was recorded in a study of CD8 T cells in ankylosing spondylitis. Researchers built TCR beta libraries using quantitative 5'-RACE with molecular barcodes. Using its own MiXCR run on the 5' RACE reads, TCRdb lists one record per CDR3 protein. The sample shows 500,000 to 550,000 distinct CDR3 sequences, roughly 13% of them seen only once. Remarks on this clonotype: Its matching antigen is unknown.

General study findings and limits: As for the disease-linked clones, they showed a CD8+ phenotype and occurred at relatively low frequencies in peripheral blood. Several highly homologous variants made up a TCR beta motif, and this motif appeared characteristic of ankylosing spondylitis blood. Reportedly, matched ankylosing spondylitis synovial fluid was significantly enriched for disease-linked clones. In the blood and synovial fluid of reactive arthritis, some motif variants had been previously reported.

Germline CDR1 is MNHEY and CDR2 is SMNVEV (reference sequence). Trimming stripped 7 bases from V and 4 bases from J, with 14 bases between. CDR3 length: 14 amino acids. This receptor was taken from a male donor with ankylosing spondylitis. Sequencing was performed on blood, either unsorted or a sorted T cell fraction (not recorded which). The V and J genes are TRBV27 and TRBJ2-1; D remains unclear. DNA of the CDR3: TGTGCCAGCAAAAAAGGCGGCAGATACAATGAGCAGTTCTTC. Translating it yields CASKKGGRYNEQFF.